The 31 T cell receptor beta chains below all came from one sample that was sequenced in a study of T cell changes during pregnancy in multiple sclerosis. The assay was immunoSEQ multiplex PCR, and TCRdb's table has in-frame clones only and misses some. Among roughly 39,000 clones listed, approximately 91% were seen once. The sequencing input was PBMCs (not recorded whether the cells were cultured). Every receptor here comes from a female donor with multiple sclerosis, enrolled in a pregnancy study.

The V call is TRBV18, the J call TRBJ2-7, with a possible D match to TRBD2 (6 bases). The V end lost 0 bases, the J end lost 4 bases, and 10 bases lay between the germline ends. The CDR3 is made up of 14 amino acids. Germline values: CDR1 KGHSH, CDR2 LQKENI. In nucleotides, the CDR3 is TGTGCCAGCTCACCACCTGGGACTGTTTACGAGCAGTACTTC. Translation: CASSPPGTVYEQYF.

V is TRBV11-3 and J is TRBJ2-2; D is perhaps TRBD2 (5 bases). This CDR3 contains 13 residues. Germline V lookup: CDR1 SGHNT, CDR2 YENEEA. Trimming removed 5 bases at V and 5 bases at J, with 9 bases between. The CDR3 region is CASSKRDTGELFF. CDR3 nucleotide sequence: TGTGCCAGCAGCAAACGGGATACCGGGGAGCTGTTTTTT.

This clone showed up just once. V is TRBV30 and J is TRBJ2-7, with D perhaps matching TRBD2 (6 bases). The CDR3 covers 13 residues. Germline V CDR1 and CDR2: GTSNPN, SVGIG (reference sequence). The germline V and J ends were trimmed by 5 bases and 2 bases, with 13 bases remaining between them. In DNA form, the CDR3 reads TGTGCCTGGTCCCCCGGAGGGACCTACGAGCAGTACTTC. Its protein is CAWSPGGTYEQYF.

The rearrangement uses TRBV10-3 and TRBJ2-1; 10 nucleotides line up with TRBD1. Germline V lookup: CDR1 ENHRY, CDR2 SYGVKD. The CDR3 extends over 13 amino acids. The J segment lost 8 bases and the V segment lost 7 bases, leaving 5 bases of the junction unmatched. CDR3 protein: CAITSGTGDEQFF. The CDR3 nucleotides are TGTGCCATCACTTCCGGGACAGGGGATGAGCAGTTCTTC.

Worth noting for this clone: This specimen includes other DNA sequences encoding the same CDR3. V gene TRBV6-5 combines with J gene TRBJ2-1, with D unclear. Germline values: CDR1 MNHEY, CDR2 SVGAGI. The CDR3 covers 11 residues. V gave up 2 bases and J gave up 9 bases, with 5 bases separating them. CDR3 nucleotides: TGTGCCAGCAGTTACGGCGGTGAGCAGTTCTTC. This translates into CASSYGGEQFF.

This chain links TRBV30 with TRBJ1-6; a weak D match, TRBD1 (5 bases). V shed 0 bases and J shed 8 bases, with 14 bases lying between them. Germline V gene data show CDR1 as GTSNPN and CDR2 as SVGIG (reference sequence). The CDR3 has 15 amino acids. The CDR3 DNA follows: TGTGCCTGGAGTGTACGACAGTCTTCGGATTCACCCCTCCACTTT. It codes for CAWSVRQSSDSPLHF.

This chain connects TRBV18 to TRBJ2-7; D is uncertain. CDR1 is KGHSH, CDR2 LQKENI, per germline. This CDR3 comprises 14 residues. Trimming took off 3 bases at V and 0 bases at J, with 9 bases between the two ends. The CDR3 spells CASSPQPGSYEQYF. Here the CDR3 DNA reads TGTGCCAGCTCACCCCAACCAGGCTCCTACGAGCAGTACTTC.

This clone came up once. The CDR3 here is CASSLMPSGGSYNEQFF. In nucleotides, the CDR3 is TGTGCCAGCAGCTTGATGCCTAGCGGAGGCTCCTACAATGAGCAGTTCTTC. The chain is built from TRBV5-4 and TRBJ2-1, with 7 nucleotides matching TRBD2. V shed 1 base, J shed 0 bases, and the junction held 7 bases outside the gene matches. This CDR3 has 17 residues. Germline assignment: CDR1 SGHNT and CDR2 YYREEE (reference sequence). Complete variable domain (other parts from reference TRBV5-4 and TRBJ2-1): ETGVTQSPTHLIKTRGQQVTLRCSSQSGHNTVSWYQQALGQGPQFIFQYYREEENGRGNFPPRFSGLQFPNYSSELNVNALELDDSALYLCASSLMPSGGSYNEQFFGPGTRLTVL.

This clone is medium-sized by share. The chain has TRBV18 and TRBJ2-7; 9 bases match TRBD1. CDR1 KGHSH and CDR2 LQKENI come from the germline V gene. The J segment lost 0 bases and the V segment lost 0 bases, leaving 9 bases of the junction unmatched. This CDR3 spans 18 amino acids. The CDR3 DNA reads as TGTGCCAGCTCACCACCTTGGACAGGGGTCCTGAGCTCCTACGAGCAGTACTTC. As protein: CASSPPWTGVLSSYEQYF.

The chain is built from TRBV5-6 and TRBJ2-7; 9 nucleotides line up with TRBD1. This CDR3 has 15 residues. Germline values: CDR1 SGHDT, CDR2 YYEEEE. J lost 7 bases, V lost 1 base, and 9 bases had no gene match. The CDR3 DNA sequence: TGTGCCAGCAGCTTGTTCGGGACAGGGTCTCGGGAGCAGTACTTC. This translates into CASSLFGTGSREQYF.

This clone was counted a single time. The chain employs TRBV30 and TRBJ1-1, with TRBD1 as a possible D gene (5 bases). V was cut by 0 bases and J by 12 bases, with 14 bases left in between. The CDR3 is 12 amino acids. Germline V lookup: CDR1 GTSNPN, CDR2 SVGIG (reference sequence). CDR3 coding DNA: TGTGCCTGGAGTGTACTCGGGGGGGTGTCTTTCTTT. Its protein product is CAWSVLGGVSFF.

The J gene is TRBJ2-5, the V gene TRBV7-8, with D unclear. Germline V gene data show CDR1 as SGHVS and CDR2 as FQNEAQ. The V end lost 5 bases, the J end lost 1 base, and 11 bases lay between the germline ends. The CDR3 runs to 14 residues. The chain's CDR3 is CASSDRRIQETQYF. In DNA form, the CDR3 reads TGTGCCAGCAGCGATCGACGGATCCAAGAGACCCAGTACTTC.

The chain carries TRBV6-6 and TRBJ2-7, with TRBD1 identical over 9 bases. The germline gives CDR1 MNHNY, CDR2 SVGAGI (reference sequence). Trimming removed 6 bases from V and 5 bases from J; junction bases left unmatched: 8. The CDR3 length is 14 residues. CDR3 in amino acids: CASSSGTGPHEQYF. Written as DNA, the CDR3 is TGTGCCAGCAGCTCCGGGACAGGGCCCCACGAGCAGTACTTC.

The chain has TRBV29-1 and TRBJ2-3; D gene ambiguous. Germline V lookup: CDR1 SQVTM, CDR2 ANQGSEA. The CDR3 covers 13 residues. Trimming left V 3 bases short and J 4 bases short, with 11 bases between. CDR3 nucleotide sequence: TGCAGCGTTGAGGGTGGAGCCTCAGATACGCAGTATTTT. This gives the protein CSVEGGASDTQYF.

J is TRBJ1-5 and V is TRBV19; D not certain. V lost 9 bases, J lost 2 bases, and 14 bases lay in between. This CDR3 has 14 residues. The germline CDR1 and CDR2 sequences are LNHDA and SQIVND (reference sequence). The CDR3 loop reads CASLDLAGNQPQHF. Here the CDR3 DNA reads TGTGCCAGCCTCGACCTAGCAGGCAATCAGCCCCAGCATTTT.

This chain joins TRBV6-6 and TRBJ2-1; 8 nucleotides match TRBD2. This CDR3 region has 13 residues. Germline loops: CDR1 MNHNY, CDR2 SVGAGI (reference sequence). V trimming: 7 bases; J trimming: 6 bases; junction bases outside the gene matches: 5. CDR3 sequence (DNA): TGTGCCAGCACTCGGGAGGGCCGCAATGAGCAGTTCTTC. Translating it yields CASTREGRNEQFF.

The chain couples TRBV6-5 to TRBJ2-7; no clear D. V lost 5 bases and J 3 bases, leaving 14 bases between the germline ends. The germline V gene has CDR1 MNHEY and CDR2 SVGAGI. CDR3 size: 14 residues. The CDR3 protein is CASSDRYRDYEQYF. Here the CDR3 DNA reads TGTGCCAGCAGTGATCGGTACAGAGACTACGAGCAGTACTTC.

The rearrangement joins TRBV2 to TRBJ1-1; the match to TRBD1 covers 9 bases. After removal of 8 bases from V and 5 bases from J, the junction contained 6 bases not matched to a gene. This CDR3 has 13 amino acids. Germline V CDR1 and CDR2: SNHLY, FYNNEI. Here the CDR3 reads CASARQGETEAFF. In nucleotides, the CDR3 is TGTGCCAGCGCACGACAGGGGGAGACTGAAGCTTTCTTT.

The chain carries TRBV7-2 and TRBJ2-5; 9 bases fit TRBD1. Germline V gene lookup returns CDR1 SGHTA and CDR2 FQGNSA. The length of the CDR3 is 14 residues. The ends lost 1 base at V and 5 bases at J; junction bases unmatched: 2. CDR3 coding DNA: TGTGCCAGCAGCTTAGACAGGGGGCGGGAGACCCAGTACTTC. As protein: CASSLDRGRETQYF.

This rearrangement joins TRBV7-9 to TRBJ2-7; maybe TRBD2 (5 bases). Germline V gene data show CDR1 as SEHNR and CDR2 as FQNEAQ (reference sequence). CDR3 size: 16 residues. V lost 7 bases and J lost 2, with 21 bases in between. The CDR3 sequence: CASTPTRTSNPYEQYF. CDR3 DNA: TGTGCCAGCACCCCTACCCGGACTTCTAACCCCTACGAGCAGTACTTC. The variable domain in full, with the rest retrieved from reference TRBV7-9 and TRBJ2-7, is DTGVSQNPRHKITKRGQNVTFRCDPISEHNRLYWYRQTLGQGPEFLTYFQNEAQLEKSRLLSDRFSAERPKGSFSTLEIQRTEQGDSAMYLCASTPTRTSNPYEQYFGPGTRLTVT.

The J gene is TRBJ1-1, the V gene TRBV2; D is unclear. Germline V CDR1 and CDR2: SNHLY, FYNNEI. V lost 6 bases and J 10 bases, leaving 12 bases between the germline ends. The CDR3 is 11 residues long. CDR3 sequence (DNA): TGTGCCAGCAGCCTGATGGGAGGAGCTTTCTTT. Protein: CASSLMGGAFF.

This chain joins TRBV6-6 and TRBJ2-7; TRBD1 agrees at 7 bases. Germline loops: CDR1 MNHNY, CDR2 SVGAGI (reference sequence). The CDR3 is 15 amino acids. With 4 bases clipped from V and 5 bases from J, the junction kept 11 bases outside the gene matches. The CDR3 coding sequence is TGTGCCAGCAGTTGGTACGCCGGGACAGTCAACGAGCAGTACTTC. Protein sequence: CASSWYAGTVNEQYF.

The CDR3 DNA reads TGTGCCAGCACCAGAACATTGGCGGGGGTCACTGAAGCTTTCTTT. Encoded protein: CASTRTLAGVTEAFF. This rearrangement joins TRBV6-5 to TRBJ1-1, with a possible D match to TRBD1 (5 bases). Germline loops: CDR1 MNHEY, CDR2 SVGAGI. This CDR3 has 15 residues. With 7 bases removed from V and 4 bases from J, the gap between germline ends came to 19 bases.

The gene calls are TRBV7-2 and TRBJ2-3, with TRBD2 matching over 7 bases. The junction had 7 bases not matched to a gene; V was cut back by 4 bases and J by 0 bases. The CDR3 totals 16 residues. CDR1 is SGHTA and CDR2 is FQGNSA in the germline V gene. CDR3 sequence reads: CASSSSRGGSTDTQYF. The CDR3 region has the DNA TGTGCCAGCAGCTCCTCGAGGGGAGGGAGCACAGATACGCAGTATTTT.

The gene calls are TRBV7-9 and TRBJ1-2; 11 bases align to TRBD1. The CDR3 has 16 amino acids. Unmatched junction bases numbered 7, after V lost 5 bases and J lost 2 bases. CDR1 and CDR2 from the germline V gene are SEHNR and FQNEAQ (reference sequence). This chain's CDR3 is CASSPRTGGPNYGYTF. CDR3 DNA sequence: TGTGCCAGCAGCCCCAGGACAGGGGGCCCAAACTATGGCTACACCTTC.

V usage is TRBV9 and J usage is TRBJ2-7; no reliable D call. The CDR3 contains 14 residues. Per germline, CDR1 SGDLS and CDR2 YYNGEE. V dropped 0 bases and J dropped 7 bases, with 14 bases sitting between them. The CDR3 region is CASSVGGETWEQYF. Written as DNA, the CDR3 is TGTGCCAGCAGCGTAGGTGGGGAAACTTGGGAGCAGTACTTC.

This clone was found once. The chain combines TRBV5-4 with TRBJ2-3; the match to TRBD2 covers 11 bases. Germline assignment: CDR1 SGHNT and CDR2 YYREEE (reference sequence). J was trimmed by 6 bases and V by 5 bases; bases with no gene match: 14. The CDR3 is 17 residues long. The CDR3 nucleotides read TGTGCCAGCAGTGCGGGGCTAGCGGGAGGAGGAGGGGATACGCAGTATTTT. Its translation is CASSAGLAGGGGDTQYF.

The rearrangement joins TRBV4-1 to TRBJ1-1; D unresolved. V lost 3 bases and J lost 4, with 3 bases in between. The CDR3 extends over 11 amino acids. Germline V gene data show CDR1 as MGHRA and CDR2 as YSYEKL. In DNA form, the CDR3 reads TGCGCCAGCAGCCACCTCACTGAAGCTTTCTTT. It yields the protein CASSHLTEAFF.

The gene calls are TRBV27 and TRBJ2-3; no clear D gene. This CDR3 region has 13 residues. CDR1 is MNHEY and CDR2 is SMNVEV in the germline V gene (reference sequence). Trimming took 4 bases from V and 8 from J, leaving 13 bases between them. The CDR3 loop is CASSSRPWPTQYF. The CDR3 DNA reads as TGTGCCAGCAGTTCAAGACCGTGGCCTACGCAGTATTTT.

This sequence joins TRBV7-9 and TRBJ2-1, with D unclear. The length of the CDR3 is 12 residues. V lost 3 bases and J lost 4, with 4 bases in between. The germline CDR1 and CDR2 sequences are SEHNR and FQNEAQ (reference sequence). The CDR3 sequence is CASSLGYNEQFF. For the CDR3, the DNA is TGTGCCAGCAGCTTGGGTTACAATGAGCAGTTCTTC.

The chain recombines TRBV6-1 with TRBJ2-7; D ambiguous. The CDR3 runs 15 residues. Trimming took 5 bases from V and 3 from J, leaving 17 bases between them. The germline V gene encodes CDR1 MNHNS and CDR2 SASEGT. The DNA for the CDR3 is TGTGCCAGCAGTCCGGTTGGTGAACAGTACTACGAGCAGTACTTC. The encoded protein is CASSPVGEQYYEQYF.